The table lists the clone carrying this T cell receptor (beta chain) with a count of one. The target antigen is unknown. Staff drew 9 to 10 milliliters of peripheral blood from each donor. The sample is drawn from a study of blood T cells in healthy people across ages. PCR was performed a second time for about 7 to 11 cycles using a sample-barcoded 5' primer and a J-beta primer mix. Each CDR3 protein is one row after TCRdb ran MiXCR on the 5' RACE reads. There are 780,000 or so distinct CDR3 sequences in the sample; around three fifths occur only once, and around 24% lies in the top ten. Overall study results and limits: Unsorted PBMC material precluded a definitive naive versus antigen-experienced comparison.

The sample taken for sequencing was blood. The sequence was obtained from a man between 40 and 49 years old in good health.

The CDR3 coding sequence is TGTGCCTGTCGCGGGGGGGCCTCCCAAGAGACCCAGTACTTC. Amino acids: CACRGGASQETQYF. The rearrangement uses TRBV30 and TRBJ2-5; 9 positions match TRBD2. V lost 6 bases to trimming and J lost 1 base; unmatched junction nucleotides: 6. The CDR3 has 14 amino acids. Per the germline V gene, CDR1 is GTSNPN and CDR2 is SVGIG (reference sequence).